These 6 T cell receptor beta chains were sequenced from one sample in a study of shared clonotypes between healthy human individuals. Assay: immunoSEQ multiplex PCR; the TCRdb copy retains only in-frame clones and omits some. The table shows more than 550,000 clones, with about 91% occurring only once. As defined, naive CD8 cells were CD45RO-negative and positively selected for CCR7, with terminally differentiated effector memory CD45RA+ cells excluded. Material: naive CD8+ T cells sorted from blood. These receptors were taken from a young man in good health.

This chain links TRBV15 with TRBJ1-5; tentative D call: TRBD1 (5 bases). V shed 4 bases and J shed 8 bases, with 18 bases lying between them. The CDR3 totals 15 residues. Germline V lookup: CDR1 LNHNV, CDR2 YYDKDF (reference sequence). CDR3 DNA: TGTGCCACCAGCACCCTCGGGGGTGGAGCTGAGCCCCAGCATTTT. It translates to CATSTLGGGAEPQHF.

The genes are TRBV6-5 and TRBJ2-7; a possible D gene is TRBD2 (6 bases). Germline CDR1 MNHEY, CDR2 SVGAGI. CDR3 length: 12 residues. Between the trimmed V and J ends, which lost 6 bases and 6 bases, there was a span of 12 bases. The chain's CDR3 is CASREGPAEQYF. The CDR3 nucleotides are TGTGCCAGCAGGGAGGGCCCGGCCGAGCAGTACTTC.

The V call is TRBV29-1, the J call TRBJ2-7; D not certain. Germline V gene data show CDR1 as SQVTM and CDR2 as ANQGSEA. V gave up 3 bases and J gave up 1 base, with 7 bases separating them. This CDR3 is 12 amino acids long. The CDR3 is CSVDAGSYEQYF. As DNA, the CDR3 is TGCAGCGTTGATGCTGGTTCCTACGAGCAGTACTTC.

The chain combines TRBV5-5 with TRBJ1-1, with D maybe TRBD1 (5 bases). The germline gives CDR1 SGHKS, CDR2 YYEKEE (reference sequence). The CDR3 totals 14 residues. Between the trimmed V and J ends, which lost 5 bases and 4 bases, there was a span of 15 bases. The chain's CDR3 is CASSPDMWGTEAFF. CDR3 nucleotide sequence: TGTGCCAGCAGTCCGGACATGTGGGGCACTGAAGCTTTCTTT.

The sample holds one count of this clone. The chain recombines TRBV29-1 with TRBJ2-1; TRBD2 matches at 8 bases. CDR3 size: 15 residues. Germline CDR1 is SQVTM and CDR2 is ANQGSEA. V dropped 0 bases and J dropped 7; count of bases not matched to a gene: 8. In nucleotides, the CDR3 is TGCAGCGTTGAAGATCGTCGGACTAGCACGAATGAGCAGTTCTTC. Translating gives CSVEDRRTSTNEQFF.

Notes on this clone: Other nucleotide sequences from this sample produce the same CDR3. This chain connects TRBV6-5 to TRBJ1-1; possible D gene TRBD1, 5 bases. This CDR3 contains 12 residues. Germline assignment: CDR1 MNHEY and CDR2 SVGAGI. V lost 6 bases, J lost 4 bases, and 9 bases lay in between. CDR3 coding DNA: TGTGCCAGCAGCCAGGGCGGCACTGAAGCTTTCTTT. Translation: CASSQGGTEAFF.